This is a list of T cell receptor beta chains from one sample in a study of cytomegalovirus exposure and HLA in healthy donors. Measured with immunoSEQ multiplex PCR; TCRdb has only the in-frame clones, and not every one. The table has about 90,000 clones, around 85% seen once. The specimen sequenced was PBMCs. Receptors were obtained from a man aged 30-40 years in good health and CMV-seronegative. Both conserved end residues are part of each CDR3. A D gene is named only where the DNA matches it firmly. Clone sizes are given selectively: once, few, many, or a class where the clone is expanded.

TRBD1	TRBV7-2	NA	TRBJ1-1	CASSPLRGSQGVGTEAFF	TGTGCCAGCAGCCCCCTTAGGGGAAGTCAGGGGGTCGGGACTGAAGCTTTCTTT
TRBD1	TRBV6-1	NA	TRBJ1-2	CASKDRDRDNYGYTF	TGTGCCTCTAAGGACCGGGACAGGGATAACTATGGCTACACCTTC
TRBD1	TRBV18	few	TRBJ1-1	CASSPLGQGADAFF	TGTGCCAGCTCACCACTTGGCCAGGGGGCGGATGCTTTCTTT
TRBD1	TRBV2	NA	TRBJ1-5	CASMLRTGGQPQHF	TGTGCCAGCATGCTGAGGACAGGGGGGCAGCCCCAGCATTTT
NA	TRBV28	NA	TRBJ1-1	CASSLLRGANTEAFF	TGTGCCAGCAGTTTATTGCGGGGGGCTAACACTGAAGCTTTCTTT
NA	TRBV19	NA	TRBJ1-1	CASSRRAAEAFF	TGTGCCAGTAGTCGGAGGGCCGCTGAAGCTTTCTTT
NA	TRBV5-8	NA	TRBJ1-5	CASSSSPGVSNQPQHF	TGTGCCAGCAGCTCCAGCCCAGGGGTTAGCAATCAGCCCCAGCATTTT
NA	TRBV6-5	NA	TRBJ2-3	CASSYSGQITDTQYF	TGTGCCAGCAGTTACTCTGGACAGATCACAGATACGCAGTATTTT
TRBD1	TRBV5-1	NA	TRBJ2-1	CASSQGQGSYNEQFF	TGCGCCAGCAGCCAAGGACAGGGTTCCTACAATGAGCAGTTCTTC
NA	TRBV2	NA	TRBJ2-1	CASSEGQGIHNEQFF	TGTGCCAGCAGTGAAGGGCAGGGTATCCACAATGAGCAGTTCTTC
TRBD2	TRBV5-1	once	TRBJ2-3	CASSLVLGGSTDTQYF	TGCGCCAGCAGCTTGGTGTTGGGGGGGAGCACAGATACGCAGTATTTT